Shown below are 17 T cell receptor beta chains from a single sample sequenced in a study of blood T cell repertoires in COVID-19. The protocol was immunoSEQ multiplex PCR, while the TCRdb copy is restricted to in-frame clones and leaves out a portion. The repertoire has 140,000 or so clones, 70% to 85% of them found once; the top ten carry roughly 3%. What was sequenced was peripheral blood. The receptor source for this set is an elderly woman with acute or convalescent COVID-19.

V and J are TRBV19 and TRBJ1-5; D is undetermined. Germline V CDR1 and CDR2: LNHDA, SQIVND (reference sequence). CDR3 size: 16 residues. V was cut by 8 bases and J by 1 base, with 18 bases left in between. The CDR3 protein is CASDGEISVSNQPQHF. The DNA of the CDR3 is TGTGCCAGTGACGGAGAGATCTCAGTAAGCAATCAGCCCCAGCATTTT.

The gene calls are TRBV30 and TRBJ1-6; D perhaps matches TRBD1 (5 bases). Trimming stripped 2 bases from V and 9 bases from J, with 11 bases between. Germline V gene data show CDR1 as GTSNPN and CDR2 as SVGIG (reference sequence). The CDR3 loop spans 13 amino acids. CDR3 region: CAWSLQGRSPLHF. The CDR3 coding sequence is TGTGCCTGGAGTTTGCAGGGCCGTTCACCCCTCCACTTT.

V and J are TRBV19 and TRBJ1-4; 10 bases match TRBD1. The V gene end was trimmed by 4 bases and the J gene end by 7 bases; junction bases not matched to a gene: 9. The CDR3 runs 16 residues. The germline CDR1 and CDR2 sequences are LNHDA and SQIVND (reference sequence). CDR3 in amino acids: CASSTGTGEVSEKLFF. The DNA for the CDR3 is TGTGCCAGTAGTACCGGGACAGGGGAAGTTAGTGAAAAACTGTTTTTT.

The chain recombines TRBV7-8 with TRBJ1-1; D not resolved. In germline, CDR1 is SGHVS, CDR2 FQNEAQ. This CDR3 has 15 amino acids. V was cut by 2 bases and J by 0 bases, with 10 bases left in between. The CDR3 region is CASSLLGEMNTEAFF. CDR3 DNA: TGTGCCAGCAGCTTACTAGGAGAGATGAACACTGAAGCTTTCTTT.

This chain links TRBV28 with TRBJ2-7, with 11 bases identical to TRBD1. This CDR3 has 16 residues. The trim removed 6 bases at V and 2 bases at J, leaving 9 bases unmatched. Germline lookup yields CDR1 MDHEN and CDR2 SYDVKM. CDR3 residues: CASSDPWDRGTYEQYF. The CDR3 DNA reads TGTGCCAGCAGCGATCCTTGGGACAGGGGGACCTACGAGCAGTACTTC.

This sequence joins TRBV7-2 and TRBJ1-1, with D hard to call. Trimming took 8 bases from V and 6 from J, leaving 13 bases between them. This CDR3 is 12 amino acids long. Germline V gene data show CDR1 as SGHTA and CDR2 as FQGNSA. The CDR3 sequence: CASGNYVSEAFF. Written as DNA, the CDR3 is TGTGCCAGCGGCAACTACGTTTCTGAAGCTTTCTTT.

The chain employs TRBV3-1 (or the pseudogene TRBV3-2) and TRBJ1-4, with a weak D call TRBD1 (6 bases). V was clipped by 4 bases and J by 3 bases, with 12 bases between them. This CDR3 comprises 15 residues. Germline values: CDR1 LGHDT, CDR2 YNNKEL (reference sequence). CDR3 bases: TGTGCCAGCAGCCTCGCGGGGGCTCCTAATGAAAAACTGTTTTTT. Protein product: CASSLAGAPNEKLFF.

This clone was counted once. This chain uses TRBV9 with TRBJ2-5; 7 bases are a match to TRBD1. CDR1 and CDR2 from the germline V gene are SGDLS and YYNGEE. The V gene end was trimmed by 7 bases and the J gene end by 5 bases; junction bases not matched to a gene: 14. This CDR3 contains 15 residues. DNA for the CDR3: TGTGCCAGCGGAGGTATTACAGGGGCCGGGGAGACCCAGTACTTC. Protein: CASGGITGAGETQYF.

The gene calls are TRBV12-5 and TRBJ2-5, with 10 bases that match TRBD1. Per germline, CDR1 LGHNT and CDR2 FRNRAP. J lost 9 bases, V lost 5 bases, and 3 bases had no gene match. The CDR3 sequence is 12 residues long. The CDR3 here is CASGPGQGAQYF. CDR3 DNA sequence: TGTGCTAGTGGTCCCGGACAGGGGGCCCAGTACTTC.

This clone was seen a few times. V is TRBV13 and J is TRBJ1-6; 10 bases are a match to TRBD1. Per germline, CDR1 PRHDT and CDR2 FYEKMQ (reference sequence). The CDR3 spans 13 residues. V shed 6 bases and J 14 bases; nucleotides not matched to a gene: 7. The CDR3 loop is CASRQPGQGSLHF. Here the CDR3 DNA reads TGTGCCAGCAGGCAACCGGGACAGGGGTCCCTCCACTTT.

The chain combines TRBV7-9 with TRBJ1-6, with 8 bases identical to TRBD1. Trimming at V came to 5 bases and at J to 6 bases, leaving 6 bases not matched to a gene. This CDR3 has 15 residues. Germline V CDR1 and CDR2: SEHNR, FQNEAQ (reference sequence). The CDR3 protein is CASSESGGGNSPLHF. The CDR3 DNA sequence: TGTGCCAGCAGCGAATCAGGGGGCGGTAATTCACCCCTCCACTTT. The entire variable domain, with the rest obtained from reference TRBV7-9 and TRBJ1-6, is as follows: DTGVSQNPRHKITKRGQNVTFRCDPISEHNRLYWYRQTLGQGPEFLTYFQNEAQLEKSRLLSDRFSAERPKGSFSTLEIQRTEQGDSAMYLCASSESGGGNSPLHFGNGTRLTVT.

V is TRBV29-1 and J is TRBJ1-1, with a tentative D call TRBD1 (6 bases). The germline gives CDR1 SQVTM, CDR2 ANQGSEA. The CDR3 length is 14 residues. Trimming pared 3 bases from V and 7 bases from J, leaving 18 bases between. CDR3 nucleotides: TGCAGCGTTGATCCCGAACGCACAGGGTTTGAAGCTTTCTTT. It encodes CSVDPERTGFEAFF.

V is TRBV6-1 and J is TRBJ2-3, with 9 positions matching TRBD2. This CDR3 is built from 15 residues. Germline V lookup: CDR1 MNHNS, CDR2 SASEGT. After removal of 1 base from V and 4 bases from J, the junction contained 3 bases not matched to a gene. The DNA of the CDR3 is TGTGCCAGCAGTGAAGGCGGGGGGGTTCCAGATACGCAGTATTTT. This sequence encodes CASSEGGGVPDTQYF.

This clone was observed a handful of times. Written as DNA, the CDR3 is TGTGCCAGCAGCACCCGGACAGCTACCTACTATGGCTACACCTTC. Its translation is CASSTRTATYYGYTF. The chain has TRBV5-6 and TRBJ1-2, with a possible D match to TRBD1 (6 bases). CDR1 and CDR2 from the germline V gene are SGHDT and YYEEEE. V was cut by 4 bases and J by 3 bases, with 16 bases left in between. The length of the CDR3 is 15 residues.

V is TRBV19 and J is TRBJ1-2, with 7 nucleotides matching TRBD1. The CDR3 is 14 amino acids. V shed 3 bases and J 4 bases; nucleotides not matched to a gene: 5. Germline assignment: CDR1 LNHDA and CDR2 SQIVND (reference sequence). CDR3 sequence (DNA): TGTGCCAGTAGTATTGACAGGGCTTCCTATGGCTACACCTTC. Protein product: CASSIDRASYGYTF.

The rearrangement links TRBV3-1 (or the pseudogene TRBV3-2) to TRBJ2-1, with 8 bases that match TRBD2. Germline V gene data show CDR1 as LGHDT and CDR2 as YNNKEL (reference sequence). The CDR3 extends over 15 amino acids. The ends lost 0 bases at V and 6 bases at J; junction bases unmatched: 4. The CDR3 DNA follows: TGTGCCAGCAGCCAAGAAGCGCGGGGGGCCAATGAGCAGTTCTTC. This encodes CASSQEARGANEQFF.

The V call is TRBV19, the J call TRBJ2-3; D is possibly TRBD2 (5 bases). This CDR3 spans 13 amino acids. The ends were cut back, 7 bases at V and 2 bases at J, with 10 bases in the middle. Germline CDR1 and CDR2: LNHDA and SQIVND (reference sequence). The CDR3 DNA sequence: TGTGCCAGTAACCGGAGGTCCACAGATACGCAGTATTTT. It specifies CASNRRSTDTQYF.